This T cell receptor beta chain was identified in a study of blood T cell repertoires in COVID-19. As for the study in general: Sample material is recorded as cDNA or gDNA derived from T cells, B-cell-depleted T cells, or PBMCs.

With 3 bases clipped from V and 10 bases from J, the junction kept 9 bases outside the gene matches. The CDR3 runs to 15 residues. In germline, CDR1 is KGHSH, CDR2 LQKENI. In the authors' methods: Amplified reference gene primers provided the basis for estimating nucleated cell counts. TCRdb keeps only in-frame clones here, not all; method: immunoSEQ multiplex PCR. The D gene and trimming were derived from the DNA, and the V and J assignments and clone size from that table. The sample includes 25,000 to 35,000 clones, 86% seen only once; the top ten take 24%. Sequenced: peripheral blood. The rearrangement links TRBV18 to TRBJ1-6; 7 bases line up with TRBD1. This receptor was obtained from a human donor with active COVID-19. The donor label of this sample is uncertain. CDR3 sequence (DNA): TGTGCCAGCTCACCGACGGGTCAGGGGGAATCACCCCTCCACTTT. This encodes CASSPTGQGESPLHF.